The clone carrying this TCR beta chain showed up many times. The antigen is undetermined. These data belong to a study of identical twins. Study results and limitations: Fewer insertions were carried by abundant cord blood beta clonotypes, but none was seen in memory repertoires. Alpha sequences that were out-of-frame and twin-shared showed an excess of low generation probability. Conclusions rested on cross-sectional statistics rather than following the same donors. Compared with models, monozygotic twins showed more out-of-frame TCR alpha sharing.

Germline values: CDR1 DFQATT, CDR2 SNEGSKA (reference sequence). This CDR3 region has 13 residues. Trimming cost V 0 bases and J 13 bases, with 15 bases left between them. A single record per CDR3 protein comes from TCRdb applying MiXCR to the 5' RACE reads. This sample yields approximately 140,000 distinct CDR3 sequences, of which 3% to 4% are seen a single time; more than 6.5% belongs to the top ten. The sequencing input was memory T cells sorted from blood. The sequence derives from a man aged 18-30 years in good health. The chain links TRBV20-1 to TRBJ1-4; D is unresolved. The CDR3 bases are TGCAGTGCTAGAGATCCTGGATCGGTCCGACTGTTTTTT. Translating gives CSARDPGSVRLFF.